These 6 T cell receptor beta chains were all obtained from the same sample, sequenced in a study of cytomegalovirus exposure and HLA in healthy donors. 60 Vbeta and 13 Jbeta primers were used in PCR. Produced via immunoSEQ multiplex PCR; TCRdb's table is partial and in-frame only. The profile shows 95,000 to 100,000 clones, roughly three quarters of them singletons. Sequencing was performed on PBMCs. These receptors were taken from a female donor in good health and CMV-seronegative.

This clone was seen only a few times. This chain connects TRBV28 to TRBJ1-5; 7 nucleotides line up with TRBD1. Germline loops: CDR1 MDHEN, CDR2 SYDVKM. Unmatched junction bases numbered 10, after V lost 6 bases and J lost 2 bases. The CDR3 is 16 amino acids. CDR3 nucleotide sequence: TGTGCCAGCAGCTCATACAGGGGAGTTGGCAATCAGCCCCAGCATTTT. Its translation is CASSSYRGVGNQPQHF.

This chain links TRBV28 with TRBJ1-2, with 8 bases aligning to TRBD1. Germline V gene sequence: CDR1 MDHEN, CDR2 SYDVKM. With 1 base clipped from V and 4 bases from J, the junction kept 2 bases outside the gene matches. The CDR3 runs to 14 residues. The CDR3 spells CASSLSTGGYGYTF. CDR3 DNA: TGTGCCAGCAGTTTATCCACAGGGGGCTATGGCTACACCTTC.

The V and J genes are TRBV30 and TRBJ2-7; possibly TRBD1 for D (6 bases). Germline assignment: CDR1 GTSNPN and CDR2 SVGIG (reference sequence). V lost 0 bases, J lost 1 base, and 10 bases lay in between. CDR3 length: 14 residues. As DNA, the CDR3 is TGTGCCTGGAGTGTAATGGGGGCGTCCTACGAGCAGTACTTC. This encodes CAWSVMGASYEQYF.

This chain uses TRBV7-3 with TRBJ2-7; D remains unclear. Germline CDR1 reads SGHTA; CDR2 reads FQGTGA. The ends were cut back, 7 bases at V and 2 bases at J, with 9 bases in the middle. The CDR3 runs to 12 residues. CDR3 amino acids: CASTVCTYEQYF. CDR3 DNA sequence: TGTGCCAGCACGGTTTGCACCTACGAGCAGTACTTC.

Details on this clone: The junction and the germline gene differ at one end; a read error may be behind it. The rearrangement joins TRBV18 to TRBJ1-5; 8 bases match TRBD1. CDR3 size: 15 residues. The V gene's germline CDR1 is KGHSH and CDR2 LQKENI. This CDR3 reads CASSPPGRGHQPQHF. CDR3 DNA: TGTGCCAGCTCCCCACCAGGCAGGGGGCATCAGCCCCAGCATTTT.

The chain joins TRBV9 to TRBJ1-1, with TRBD1 identical over 10 bases. The trim removed 4 bases at V and 2 bases at J, leaving 5 bases unmatched. The CDR3 runs 15 residues. Germline V gene sequence: CDR1 SGDLS, CDR2 YYNGEE. This chain's CDR3 is CASSPRTGGNTEAFF. In DNA form, the CDR3 reads TGTGCCAGCAGCCCCAGGACAGGGGGAAACACTGAAGCTTTCTTT.